This TCR beta chain was captured in a study of Graves' ophthalmopathy and Graves' hyperthyroidism. With regard to this clonotype: Antigen unknown.

The authors amplified TCR beta CDR3 regions, and they did so from RNA transcripts for repertoire sequencing. Investigators did first-round RT-PCR with HTBI primers, then second-round multiplex PCR. TCRdb used MiXCR to reprocess the multiplex PCR reads, holding one entry per CDR3 protein. Among 400,000 to 450,000 distinct CDR3 sequences listed, about 21% were seen once. The V gene lost 2 bases and the J gene lost 3 bases, with 23 bases spanning the gap. The CDR3 totals 18 residues. Germline-derived CDR1 and CDR2 are LGHDT and YNNKEL (reference sequence). Study results and limitations: The model flagged ophthalmopathy progression at 65% to 71% sensitivity and around 72% specificity.

This TCR derives from a woman between 18 and 29 years old with stable Graves' hyperthyroidism. This chain links TRBV3-1 with TRBJ2-7, with D possibly matching TRBD2 (5 bases). Sequencing used peripheral blood. CDR3 DNA: TGTGCCAGCAGCCAACATCCCGAACCCGGACTTATCCACTACGAGCAGTACTTC. Protein: CASSQHPEPGLIHYEQYF.